This T cell receptor (beta chain) originates from a study of regulatory T cells in long-lasting Graves disease. Arm-PCR with iRepertoire HTBI primers amplified the CDR3 regions for these TCR beta libraries. TCRdb used MiXCR to reprocess the multiplex PCR reads, holding one entry per CDR3 protein. The table has 580,000 or so distinct CDR3 sequences, approximately 16% seen once; the top ten hold around 12%. V gave up 6 bases and J gave up 4 bases; unmatched junction bases: 7. CDR3 size: 14 residues. Germline V lookup: CDR1 DFQATT, CDR2 SNEGSKA (reference sequence). This clonotype was detected many times. The time point: newly diagnosed GD, antithyroid drugs for less than 3 months. Generation of the TCR library employed RNA extracted from PBMCs. The same sample was also used in a study of T cells in Graves' hyperthyroidism and ophthalmopathy. This second study notes: Researchers ran a first-round RT-PCR on the TCR CDR3 using the HTBI primer set.

This chain joins TRBV20-1 and TRBJ2-1, with 9 bases identical to TRBD2. This clonotype originated in a man between 18 and 29 years old with Graves disease. Sequenced here: peripheral blood mononuclear cells (PBMCs), sampled at new diagnosis, from a patient treated with antithyroid drugs. In DNA, the CDR3 is TGCAGTGCGGACCCTAGCGGGAATTACAATGAGCAGTTCTTC. Its protein is CSADPSGNYNEQFF.